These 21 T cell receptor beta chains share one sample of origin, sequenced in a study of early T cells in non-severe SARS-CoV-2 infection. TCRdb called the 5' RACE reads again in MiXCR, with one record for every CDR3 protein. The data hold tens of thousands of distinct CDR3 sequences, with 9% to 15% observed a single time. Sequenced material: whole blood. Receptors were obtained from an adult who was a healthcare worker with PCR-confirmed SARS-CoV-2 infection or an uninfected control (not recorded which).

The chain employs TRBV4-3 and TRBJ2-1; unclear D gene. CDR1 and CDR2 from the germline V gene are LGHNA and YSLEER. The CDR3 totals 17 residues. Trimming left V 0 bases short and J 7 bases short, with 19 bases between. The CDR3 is CASSQDYPSDLLNEQFF. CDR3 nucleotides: TGCGCCAGCAGCCAAGATTATCCATCCGACCTTTTGAATGAGCAGTTCTTC.

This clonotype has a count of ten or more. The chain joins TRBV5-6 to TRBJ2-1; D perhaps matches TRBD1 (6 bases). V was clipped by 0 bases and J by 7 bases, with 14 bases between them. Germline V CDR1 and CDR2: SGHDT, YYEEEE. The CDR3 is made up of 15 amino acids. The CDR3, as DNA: TGTGCCAGCAGCTTGGTGGGGCAGCAGGGGAATGAGCAGTTCTTC. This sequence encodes CASSLVGQQGNEQFF.

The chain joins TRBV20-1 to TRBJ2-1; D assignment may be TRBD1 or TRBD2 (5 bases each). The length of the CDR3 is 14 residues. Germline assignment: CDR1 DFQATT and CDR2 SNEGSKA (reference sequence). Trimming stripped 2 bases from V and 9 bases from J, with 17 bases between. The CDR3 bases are TGCAGTGCTAGAAAAAGGGGCGGGTACGGTGAGCAGTTCTTC. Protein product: CSARKRGGYGEQFF.

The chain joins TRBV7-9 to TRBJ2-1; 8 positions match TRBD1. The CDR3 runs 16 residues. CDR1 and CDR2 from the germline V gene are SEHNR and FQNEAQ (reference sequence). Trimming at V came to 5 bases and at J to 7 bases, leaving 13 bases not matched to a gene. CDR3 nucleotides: TGTGCCAGCAGCCCCGTCCAGGACAGGGTCTTTAATGAGCAGTTCTTC. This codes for CASSPVQDRVFNEQFF. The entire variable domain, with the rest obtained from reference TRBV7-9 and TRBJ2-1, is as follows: DTGVSQNPRHKITKRGQNVTFRCDPISEHNRLYWYRQTLGQGPEFLTYFQNEAQLEKSRLLSDRFSAERPKGSFSTLEIQRTEQGDSAMYLCASSPVQDRVFNEQFFGPGTRLTVL.

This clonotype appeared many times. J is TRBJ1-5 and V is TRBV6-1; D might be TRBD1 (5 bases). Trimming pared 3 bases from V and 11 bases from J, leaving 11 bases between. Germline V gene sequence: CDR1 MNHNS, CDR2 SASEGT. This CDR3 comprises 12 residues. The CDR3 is CASSDRVATQHF. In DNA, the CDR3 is TGTGCCAGCAGTGACAGGGTTGCGACCCAGCATTTT.

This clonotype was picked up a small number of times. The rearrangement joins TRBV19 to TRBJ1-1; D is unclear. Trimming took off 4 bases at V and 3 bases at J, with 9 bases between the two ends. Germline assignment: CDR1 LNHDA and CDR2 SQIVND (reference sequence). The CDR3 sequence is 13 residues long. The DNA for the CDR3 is TGTGCCAGTAGTAGCGGGATGTACACTGAAGCTTTCTTT. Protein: CASSSGMYTEAFF. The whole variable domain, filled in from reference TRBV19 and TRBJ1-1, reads DGGITQSPKYLFRKEGQNVTLSCEQNLNHDAMYWYRQDPGQGLRLIYYSQIVNDFQKGDIAEGYSVSREKKESFPLTVTSAQKNPTAFYLCASSSGMYTEAFFGQGTRLTVV.

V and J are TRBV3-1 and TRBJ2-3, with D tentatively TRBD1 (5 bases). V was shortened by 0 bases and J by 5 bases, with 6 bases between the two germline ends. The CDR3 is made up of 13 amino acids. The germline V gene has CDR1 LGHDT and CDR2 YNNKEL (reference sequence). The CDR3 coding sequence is TGTGCCAGCAGCCAAGATCAGGGAGATACGCAGTATTTT. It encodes CASSQDQGDTQYF.

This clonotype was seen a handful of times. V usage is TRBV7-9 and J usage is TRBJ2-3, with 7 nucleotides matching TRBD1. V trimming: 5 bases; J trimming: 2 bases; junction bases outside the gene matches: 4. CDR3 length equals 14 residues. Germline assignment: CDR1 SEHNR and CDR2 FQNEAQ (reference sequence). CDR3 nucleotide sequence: TGTGCCAGCAGCCGGGACAGCCACACAGATACGCAGTATTTT. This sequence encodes CASSRDSHTDTQYF.

CDR3 sequence (DNA): TGTGCCAGCAACCGTCCTTCTGGAAACACCATATATTTT. This translates into CASNRPSGNTIYF. This rearrangement joins TRBV9 to TRBJ1-3; D is ambiguous. The CDR3 consists of 13 residues. In germline, CDR1 is SGDLS, CDR2 YYNGEE. V lost 6 bases and J 1 base, leaving 8 bases between the germline ends.

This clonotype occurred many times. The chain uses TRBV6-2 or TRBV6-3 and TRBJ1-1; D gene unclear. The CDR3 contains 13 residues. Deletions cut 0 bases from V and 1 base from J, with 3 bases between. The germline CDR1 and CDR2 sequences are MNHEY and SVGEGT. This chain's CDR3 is CASSYSKNTEAFF. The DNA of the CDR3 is TGTGCCAGCAGTTACTCCAAGAACACTGAAGCTTTCTTT.

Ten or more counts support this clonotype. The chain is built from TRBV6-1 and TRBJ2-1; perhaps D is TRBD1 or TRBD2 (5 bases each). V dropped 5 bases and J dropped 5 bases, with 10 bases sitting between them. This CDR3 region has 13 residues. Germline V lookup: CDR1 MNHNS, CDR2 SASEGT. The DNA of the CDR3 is TGTGCCAGCAGTCCTGGGACCCACAATGAGCAGTTCTTC. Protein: CASSPGTHNEQFF.

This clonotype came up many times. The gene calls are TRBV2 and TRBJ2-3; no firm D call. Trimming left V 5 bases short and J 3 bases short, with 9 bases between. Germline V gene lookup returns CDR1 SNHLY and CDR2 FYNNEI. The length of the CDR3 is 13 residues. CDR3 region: CASSLSRTDTQYF. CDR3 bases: TGTGCCAGCAGTCTCAGTAGGACAGATACGCAGTATTTT.

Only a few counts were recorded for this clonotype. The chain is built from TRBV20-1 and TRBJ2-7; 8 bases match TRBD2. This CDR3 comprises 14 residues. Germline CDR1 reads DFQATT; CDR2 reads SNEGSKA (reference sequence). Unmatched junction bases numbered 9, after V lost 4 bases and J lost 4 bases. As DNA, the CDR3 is TGCAGTGCTACCTCGACTAGCGAGATATACGAGCAGTACTTC. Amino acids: CSATSTSEIYEQYF.

CDR3 coding DNA: TGTGCCACCACGGGACAGGTCAACACCGGGGAGCTGTTTTTT. Residues: CATTGQVNTGELFF. The chain joins TRBV27 to TRBJ2-2; 8 nucleotides align to TRBD1. Trimming took 10 bases from V and 2 from J; bases not matched to a gene: 6. Germline-derived CDR1 and CDR2 are MNHEY and SMNVEV (reference sequence). This CDR3 has 14 amino acids.

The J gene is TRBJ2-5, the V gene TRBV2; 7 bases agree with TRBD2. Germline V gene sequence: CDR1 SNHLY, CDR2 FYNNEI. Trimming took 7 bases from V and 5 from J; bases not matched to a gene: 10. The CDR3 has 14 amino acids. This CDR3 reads CASNERGPRETQYF. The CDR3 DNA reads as TGTGCCAGCAATGAGCGGGGCCCCCGGGAGACCCAGTACTTC.

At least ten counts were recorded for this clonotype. This CDR3 is CASSKVIYSNQPQHF. CDR3 DNA sequence: TGTGCCAGTAGTAAGGTCATCTATAGCAATCAGCCCCAGCATTTT. The chain uses TRBV19 and TRBJ1-5; D not resolved. Trimming shortened V by 4 bases and J by 0 bases, and 10 bases separated the two germline ends. This CDR3 region has 15 residues. Germline values: CDR1 LNHDA, CDR2 SQIVND (reference sequence).

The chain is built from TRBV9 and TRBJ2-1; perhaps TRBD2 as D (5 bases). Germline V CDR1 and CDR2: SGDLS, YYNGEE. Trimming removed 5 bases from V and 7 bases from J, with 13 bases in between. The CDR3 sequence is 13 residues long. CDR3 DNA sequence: TGTGCCAGCAGGAACGAGGGCGGGAATGAGCAGTTCTTC. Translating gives CASRNEGGNEQFF.

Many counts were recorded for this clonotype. The CDR3 DNA follows: TGTGCCAGCAGTTTATCGCGCGGGTATGCCTATGGCTACACCTTC. Translation: CASSLSRGYAYGYTF. The J gene is TRBJ1-2, the V gene TRBV27; D gene ambiguous. CDR1 and CDR2 (germline): MNHEY, SMNVEV (reference sequence). The CDR3 consists of 15 residues. The V and J ends lost 0 bases and 4 bases respectively, with 12 bases between them.

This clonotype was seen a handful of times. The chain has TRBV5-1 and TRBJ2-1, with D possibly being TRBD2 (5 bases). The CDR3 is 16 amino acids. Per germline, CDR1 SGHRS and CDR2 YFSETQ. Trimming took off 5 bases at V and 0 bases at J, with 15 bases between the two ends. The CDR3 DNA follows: TGCGCCAGCAGTGTCCGGGAAACTAGCTCCTACAATGAGCAGTTCTTC. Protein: CASSVRETSSYNEQFF.

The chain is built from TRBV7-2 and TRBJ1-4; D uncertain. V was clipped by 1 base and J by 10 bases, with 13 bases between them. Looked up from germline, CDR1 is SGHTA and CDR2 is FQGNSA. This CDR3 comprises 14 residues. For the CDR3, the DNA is TGTGCCAGCAGCTTAGTGCCCAGTACGGGAAAACTGTTTTTT. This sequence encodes CASSLVPSTGKLFF.

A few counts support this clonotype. CDR3 sequence reads: CASSLGVINEQYF. The CDR3, as DNA: TGTGCCAGCAGCTTAGGGGTAATAAACGAGCAGTACTTC. The chain uses TRBV13 and TRBJ2-7; D not certain. V was cut by 0 bases and J by 5 bases, with 8 bases left in between. The CDR3 totals 13 residues. Germline-derived CDR1 and CDR2 are PRHDT and FYEKMQ (reference sequence).